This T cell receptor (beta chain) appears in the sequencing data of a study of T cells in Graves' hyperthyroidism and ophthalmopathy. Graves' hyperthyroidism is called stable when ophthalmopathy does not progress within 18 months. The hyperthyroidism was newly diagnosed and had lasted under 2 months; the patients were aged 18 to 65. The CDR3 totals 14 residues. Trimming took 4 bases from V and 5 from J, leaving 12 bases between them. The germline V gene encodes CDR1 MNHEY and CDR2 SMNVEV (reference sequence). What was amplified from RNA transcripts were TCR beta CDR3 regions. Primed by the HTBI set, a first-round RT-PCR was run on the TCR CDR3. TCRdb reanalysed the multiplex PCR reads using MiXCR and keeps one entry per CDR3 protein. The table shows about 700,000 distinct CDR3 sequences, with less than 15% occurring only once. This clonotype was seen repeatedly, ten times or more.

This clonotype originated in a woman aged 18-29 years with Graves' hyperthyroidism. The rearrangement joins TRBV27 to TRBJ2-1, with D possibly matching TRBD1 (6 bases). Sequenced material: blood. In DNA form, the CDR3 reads TGTGCCAGCAGTTACGTAGGACAGCACAATGAGCAGTTCTTC. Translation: CASSYVGQHNEQFF.